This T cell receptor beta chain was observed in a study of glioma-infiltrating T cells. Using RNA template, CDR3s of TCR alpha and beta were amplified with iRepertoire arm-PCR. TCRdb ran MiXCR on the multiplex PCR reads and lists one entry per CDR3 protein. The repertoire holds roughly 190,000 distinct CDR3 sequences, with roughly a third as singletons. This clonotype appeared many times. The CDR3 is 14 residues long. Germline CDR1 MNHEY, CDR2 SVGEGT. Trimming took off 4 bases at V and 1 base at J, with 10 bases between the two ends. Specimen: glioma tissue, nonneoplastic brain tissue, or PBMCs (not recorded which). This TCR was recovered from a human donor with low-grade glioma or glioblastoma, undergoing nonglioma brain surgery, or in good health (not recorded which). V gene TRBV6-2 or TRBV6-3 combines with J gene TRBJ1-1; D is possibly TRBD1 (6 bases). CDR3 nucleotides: TGTGCCAGCAGTTCACCGACAGGGAACACTGAAGCTTTCTTT. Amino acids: CASSSPTGNTEAFF.